Listed below are T cell receptor beta chains from one sample, sequenced in a study of control samples from healthy donors and cancer patients. Only in-frame clones appear in the TCRdb table, and some are missing; sequencing was by immunoSEQ multiplex PCR. The sample lists about 100,000 clones, roughly 87% occurring once. The specimen sequenced was blood. The source is a woman aged 50 to 60 in good health. CDR3s include the opening cysteine and the closing phenylalanine or tryptophan. The D gene is left open where the match is weak. For some rows the clone size is stated as once, few or many, or as a class when expanded; others skip it.

DNA,CDR3,D,J,V,size
TGTGCCAGCACCGCGACAGGGAGCGGGTCCTACGAGCAGTACTTC,CASTATGSGSYEQYF,.,TRBJ2-7,TRBV27,.
TGTGCCAGCAGCCCAGGGGACGGTTTTCAAAATCAGCCCCAGCATTTT,CASSPGDGFQNQPQHF,.,TRBJ1-5,TRBV7-9,.
TGTGCCAGCAAACCCCGAGGGGGGGATCCCGCGGGGGAGCAGTTCTTC,CASKPRGGDPAGEQFF,.,TRBJ2-1,TRBV5-4,.
TGTGCCAGCAGCTCGTGGGGGAACTCCTACAATGAGCAGTTCTTC,CASSSWGNSYNEQFF,.,TRBJ2-1,TRBV7-3,.
TGTGCCAGCAGCGTAGTAGGGACTAACTATGGCTACACCTTC,CASSVVGTNYGYTF,.,TRBJ1-2,TRBV9,.
TGCAGCGCCCGACAAGGGCTTAATTCACCCCTCCACTTT,CSARQGLNSPLHF,.,TRBJ1-6,TRBV29-1,.
TGTGCCAGCCCACCGAACGGCCGGGGAGGCTACACCTTC,CASPPNGRGGYTF,.,TRBJ1-2,TRBV11-2,.
TGTGCCACCAGTGGAACAGTAGGGGAGACCCAGTACTTC,CATSGTVGETQYF,.,TRBJ2-5,TRBV24-1,.
TGTGCCAGCAGTTTATTCAAAGGACTAGCGGGAGGCACCGGGGAGCTGTTTTTT,CASSLFKGLAGGTGELFF,TRBD2,TRBJ2-2,TRBV28,.
TGTGCCAGCAGTGAAGGGACAGTCAGGGAAAAACTGTTTTTT,CASSEGTVREKLFF,TRBD1,TRBJ1-4,TRBV25-1,.
TGTGCCAGCAGCTCCCCCCCTTGGCGCCATCCTACCATGAACACTGAAGCTTTCTTT,CASSSPPWRHPTMNTEAFF,.,TRBJ1-1,TRBV5-6,.
TGTGCCAGCAGCCAACAGAGGACAGATTGGAACACTGAAGCTTTCTTT,CASSQQRTDWNTEAFF,.,TRBJ1-1,TRBV3-1/TRBV3-2,.
TGTGCCAGTATGATAGGATCTCCTGGACCAGGGGGTCAGCCCCAGCATTTT,CASMIGSPGPGGQPQHF,TRBD1,TRBJ1-5,TRBV19,.
TGTGCCATCAGTGAGGAAGGGACAGGGAACACTGAAGCTTTCTTT,CAISEEGTGNTEAFF,TRBD1,TRBJ1-1,TRBV10-3,.
TGTGCCAGCAGTTTAACGGGGTTGGGCAATCAGCCCCAGCATTTT,CASSLTGLGNQPQHF,.,TRBJ1-5,TRBV27,once
TGTGCCAGCAGCGGATCTCGGACTAGCAGCCAAGAGACCCAGTACTTC,CASSGSRTSSQETQYF,TRBD2,TRBJ2-5,TRBV7-9,.
TGTGCCAGCAGCTTATCCAGGACTAGCGGGGGGCAGGGTGAGCAGTTCTTC,CASSLSRTSGGQGEQFF,TRBD2,TRBJ2-1,TRBV7-9,once
TGCAGCGCCGGGACTAGCGAAGCAGATACGCAGTATTTT,CSAGTSEADTQYF,TRBD2,TRBJ2-3,TRBV29-1,.
TGTGCCAGCAGCTTTGCGTGGGATGAGCAGTTCTTC,CASSFAWDEQFF,.,TRBJ2-1,TRBV7-9,.
TGTGCCAGCAGCCATAACAGGGGCGGTAATTCACCCCTCCACTTT,CASSHNRGGNSPLHF,TRBD1,TRBJ1-6,TRBV3-1/TRBV3-2,.
TGTGCCAGTAGTATACAGGCTTATGGAAACACCATATATTTT,CASSIQAYGNTIYF,.,TRBJ1-3,TRBV19,.
TGTGCCAGCAGTCAGGGGGGTAGCGGGAGATCGGAGGAGCAGTTCTTC,CASSQGGSGRSEEQFF,TRBD2,TRBJ2-1,TRBV4-2,once
TGTGCCAGTAGTACCAGAGACACGGCTCGCGGAGATGGCTACACCTTC,CASSTRDTARGDGYTF,.,TRBJ1-2,TRBV19,.
TGTGCCATCAGTCCCGAGAACACCGGGGAGCTGTTTTTT,CAISPENTGELFF,.,TRBJ2-2,TRBV10-3,.
TGTGCCAGCAGTGAATCGGTTAATTCACCCCTCCACTTT,CASSESVNSPLHF,.,TRBJ1-6,TRBV6-1,.
TGTGCCAGCAGCGTAGCTGGCGACACGCTGAACACTGAAGCTTTCTTT,CASSVAGDTLNTEAFF,.,TRBJ1-1,TRBV9,once
TGCGCCAGCAGCCCCGGGACTAGCGGGGGAGAGACCCAGTACTTC,CASSPGTSGGETQYF,TRBD2,TRBJ2-5,TRBV10-1,.
TGTGCCAGCAGCCGGTCTCAGGGGCGGACTGAAGCTTTCTTT,CASSRSQGRTEAFF,.,TRBJ1-1,TRBV3-1/TRBV3-2,once
TGTGCCAGCAGACTGACAGGGACAGATACGCAGTATTTT,CASRLTGTDTQYF,TRBD1,TRBJ2-3,TRBV14,once
TGTGCCACCAGCAAAAAACAGGGGAGAGCGGGAAACACCATATATTTT,CATSKKQGRAGNTIYF,TRBD1,TRBJ1-3,TRBV15,.
TGTGCCACCAGTGACAACAGACAAGGGGACCAAGAGACCCAGTACTTC,CATSDNRQGDQETQYF,.,TRBJ2-5,TRBV24-1,.
TGTGCCTGGGCCGGGACGGATGAAAAACTGTTTTTT,CAWAGTDEKLFF,.,TRBJ1-4,TRBV30,.
TGTGCCAGCAGCCGCCTAGGGACCCAAGAGACCCAGTACTTC,CASSRLGTQETQYF,.,TRBJ2-5,TRBV11-2,.
TGTGCCAGCAGCTCAGGGTCTAGCGGGAGCCCAGATACGCAGTATTTT,CASSSGSSGSPDTQYF,TRBD2,TRBJ2-3,TRBV9,.
TGCGCCAGCCGGGAGTTGGGTACAGATACGCAGTATTTT,CASRELGTDTQYF,.,TRBJ2-3,TRBV4-3,.
TGTGCCACCAATAAGGGGAGCAATCAGCCCCAGCATTTT,CATNKGSNQPQHF,.,TRBJ1-5,TRBV19,.
TGTGCCAGCAGCGCCCGGGAGCGGGTCTTGAACACCGGGGAGCTGTTTTTT,CASSARERVLNTGELFF,.,TRBJ2-2,TRBV5-6,.
TGCGCCAGCAGTGTTTTTAGAGGCGGGGAGCTGTTTTTT,CASSVFRGGELFF,.,TRBJ2-2,TRBV10-1,.
TGTGCCAGCAGCTTGGAGGCAGGGACTATTTATGGCTACACCTTC,CASSLEAGTIYGYTF,.,TRBJ1-2,TRBV5-4,.
TGTGCCAGCCAAACGGGGAACTCCTACAATGAGCAGTTCTTC,CASQTGNSYNEQFF,.,TRBJ2-1,TRBV27,.
TGCAGTGCTGGAGGCTACGCTGAAGCTTTCTTT,CSAGGYAEAFF,.,TRBJ1-1,TRBV20-1,once
TGTGCCTGGAGTACGGGGGAAGTCGGGGAGCTGTTTTTT,CAWSTGEVGELFF,.,TRBJ2-2,TRBV30,many
TGCAGCGTAGAGTTCGAGGACAAGACCTACGAGCAGTACTTC,CSVEFEDKTYEQYF,.,TRBJ2-7,TRBV29-1,.
TGTGCCAGCATGGGGCCGGTTACCACTGAAGCTTTCTTT,CASMGPVTTEAFF,.,TRBJ1-1,TRBV6-6,.
TGTGCCAGCAGCTTGGATCCCTTGAAGGGGTACACCTTC,CASSLDPLKGYTF,.,TRBJ1-2,TRBV5-5,.